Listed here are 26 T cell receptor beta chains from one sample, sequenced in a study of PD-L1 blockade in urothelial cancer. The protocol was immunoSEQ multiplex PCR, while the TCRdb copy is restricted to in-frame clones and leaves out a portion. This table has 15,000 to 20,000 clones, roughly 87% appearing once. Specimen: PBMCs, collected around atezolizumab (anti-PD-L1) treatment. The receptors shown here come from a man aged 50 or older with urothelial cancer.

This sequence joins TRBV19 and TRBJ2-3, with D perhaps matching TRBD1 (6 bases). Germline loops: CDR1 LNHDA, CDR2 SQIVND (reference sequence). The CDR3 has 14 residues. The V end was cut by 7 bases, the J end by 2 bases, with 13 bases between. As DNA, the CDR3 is TGTGCCAGTACCGAGACAGGATTCACAGATACGCAGTATTTT. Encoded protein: CASTETGFTDTQYF.

In DNA, the CDR3 is TGCGCCAGCAGCCTCATAACGGCCGGGGAGCTGTTTTTT. It specifies CASSLITAGELFF. The chain links TRBV4-1 to TRBJ2-2, with unresolved D. Trimming left V 4 bases short and J 6 bases short, with 9 bases between. The CDR3 runs 13 residues. The germline gives CDR1 MGHRA, CDR2 YSYEKL.

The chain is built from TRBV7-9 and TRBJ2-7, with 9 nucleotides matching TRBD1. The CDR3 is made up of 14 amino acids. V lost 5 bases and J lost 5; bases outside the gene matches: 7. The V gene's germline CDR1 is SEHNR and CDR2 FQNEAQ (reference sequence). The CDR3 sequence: CASSPPGTGHEQYF. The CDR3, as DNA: TGTGCCAGCAGCCCCCCGGGGACAGGGCACGAGCAGTACTTC.

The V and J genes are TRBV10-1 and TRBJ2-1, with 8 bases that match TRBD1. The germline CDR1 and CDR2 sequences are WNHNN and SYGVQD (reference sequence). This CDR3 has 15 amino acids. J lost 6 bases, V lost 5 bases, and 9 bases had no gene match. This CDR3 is CASSPGGEAINEQFF. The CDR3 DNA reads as TGCGCCAGCAGTCCAGGGGGCGAGGCCATCAATGAGCAGTTCTTC.

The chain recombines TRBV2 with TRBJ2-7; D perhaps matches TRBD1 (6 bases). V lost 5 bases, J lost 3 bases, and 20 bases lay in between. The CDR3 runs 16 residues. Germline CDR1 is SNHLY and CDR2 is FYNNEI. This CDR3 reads CASSYFRGPVGYEQYF. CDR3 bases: TGTGCCAGCAGTTATTTCAGGGGCCCGGTGGGCTACGAGCAGTACTTC. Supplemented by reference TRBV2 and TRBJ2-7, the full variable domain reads EPEVTQTPSHQVTQMGQEVILRCVPISNHLYFYWYRQILGQKVEFLVSFYNNEISEKSEIFDDQFSVERPDGSNFTLKIRSTKLEDSAMYFCASSYFRGPVGYEQYFGPGTRLTVT.

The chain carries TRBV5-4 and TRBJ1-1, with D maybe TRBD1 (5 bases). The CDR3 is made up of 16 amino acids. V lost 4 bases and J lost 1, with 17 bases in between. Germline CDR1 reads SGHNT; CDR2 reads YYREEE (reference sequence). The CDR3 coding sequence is TGTGCCAGCAGCCCAAATACAGGTCCCTCGAACACTGAAGCTTTCTTT. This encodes CASSPNTGPSNTEAFF.

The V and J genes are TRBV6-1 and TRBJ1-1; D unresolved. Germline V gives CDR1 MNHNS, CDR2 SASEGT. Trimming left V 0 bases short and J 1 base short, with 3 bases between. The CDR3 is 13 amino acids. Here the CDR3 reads CASSEARNTEAFF. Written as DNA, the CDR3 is TGTGCCAGCAGTGAAGCTCGGAACACTGAAGCTTTCTTT.

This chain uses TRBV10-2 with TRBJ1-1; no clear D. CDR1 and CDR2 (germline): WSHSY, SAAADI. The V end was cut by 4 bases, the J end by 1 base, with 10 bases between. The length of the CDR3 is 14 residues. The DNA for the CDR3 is TGCGCCAGCAGTGTCTCCCCGGGGAACACTGAAGCTTTCTTT. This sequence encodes CASSVSPGNTEAFF.

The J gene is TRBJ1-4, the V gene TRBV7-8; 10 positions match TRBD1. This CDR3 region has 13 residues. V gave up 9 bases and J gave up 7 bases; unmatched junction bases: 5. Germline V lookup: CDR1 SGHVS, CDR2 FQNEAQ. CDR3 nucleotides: TGTGCCAGTAAGACAGGGGGCGGTGAAAAACTGTTTTTT. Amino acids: CASKTGGGEKLFF.

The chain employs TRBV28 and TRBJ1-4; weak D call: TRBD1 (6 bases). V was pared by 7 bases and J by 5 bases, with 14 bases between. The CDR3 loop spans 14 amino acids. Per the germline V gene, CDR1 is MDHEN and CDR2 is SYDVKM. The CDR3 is CASTEPGVNEKLFF. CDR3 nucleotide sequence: TGTGCCAGCACCGAGCCAGGGGTAAATGAAAAACTGTTTTTT. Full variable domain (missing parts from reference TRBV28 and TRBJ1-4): DVKVTQSSRYLVKRTGEKVFLECVQDMDHENMFWYRQDPGLGLRLIYFSYDVKMKEKGDIPEGYSVSREKKERFSLILESASTNQTSMYLCASTEPGVNEKLFFGSGTQLSVL.

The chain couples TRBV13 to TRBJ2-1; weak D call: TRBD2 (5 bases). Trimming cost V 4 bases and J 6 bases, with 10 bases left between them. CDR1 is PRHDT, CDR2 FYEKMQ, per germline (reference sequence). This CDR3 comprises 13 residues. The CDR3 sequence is CASSSGLSNEQFF. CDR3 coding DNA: TGTGCCAGCAGCTCCGGACTGTCCAATGAGCAGTTCTTC.

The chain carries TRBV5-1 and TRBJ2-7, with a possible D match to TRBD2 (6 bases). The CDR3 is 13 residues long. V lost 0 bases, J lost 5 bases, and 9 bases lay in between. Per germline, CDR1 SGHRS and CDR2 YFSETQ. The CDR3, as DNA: TGCGCCAGCAGCTTGGCCGGGAGCCACGAGCAGTACTTC. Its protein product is CASSLAGSHEQYF.

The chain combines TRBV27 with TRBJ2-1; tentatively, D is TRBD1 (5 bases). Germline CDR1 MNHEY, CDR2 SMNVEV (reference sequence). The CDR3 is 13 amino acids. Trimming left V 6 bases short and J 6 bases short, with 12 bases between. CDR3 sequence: CASRKQDRNEQFF. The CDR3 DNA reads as TGTGCCAGCAGGAAACAGGACCGCAATGAGCAGTTCTTC.

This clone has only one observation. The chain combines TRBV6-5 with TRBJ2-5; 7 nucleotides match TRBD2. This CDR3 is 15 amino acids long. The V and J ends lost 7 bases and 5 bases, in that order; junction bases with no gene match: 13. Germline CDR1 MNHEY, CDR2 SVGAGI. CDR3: CASIPSRLAGETQYF. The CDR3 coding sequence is TGTGCCAGCATCCCCTCACGACTAGCTGGGGAGACCCAGTACTTC.

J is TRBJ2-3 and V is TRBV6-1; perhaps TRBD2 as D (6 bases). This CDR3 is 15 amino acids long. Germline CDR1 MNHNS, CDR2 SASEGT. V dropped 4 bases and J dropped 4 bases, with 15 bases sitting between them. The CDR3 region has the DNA TGTGCCAGCAGTGTAACCAGCGGGCCTCCAGATACGCAGTATTTT. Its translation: CASSVTSGPPDTQYF.

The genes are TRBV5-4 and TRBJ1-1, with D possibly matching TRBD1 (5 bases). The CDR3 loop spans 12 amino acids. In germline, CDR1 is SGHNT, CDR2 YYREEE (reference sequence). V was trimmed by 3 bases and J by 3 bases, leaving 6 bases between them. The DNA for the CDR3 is TGTGCCAGCAGCTGGGGGGACACTGAAGCTTTCTTT. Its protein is CASSWGDTEAFF. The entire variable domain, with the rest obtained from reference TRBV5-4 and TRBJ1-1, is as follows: ETGVTQSPTHLIKTRGQQVTLRCSSQSGHNTVSWYQQALGQGPQFIFQYYREEENGRGNFPPRFSGLQFPNYSSELNVNALELDDSALYLCASSWGDTEAFFGQGTRLTVV.

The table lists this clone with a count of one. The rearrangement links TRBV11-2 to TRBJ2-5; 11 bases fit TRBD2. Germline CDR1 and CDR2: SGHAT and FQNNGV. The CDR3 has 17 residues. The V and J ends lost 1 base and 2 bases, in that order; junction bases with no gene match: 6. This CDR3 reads CASSLGPGLAVQETQYF. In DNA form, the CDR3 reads TGTGCCAGCAGCTTAGGACCGGGACTAGCGGTTCAAGAGACCCAGTACTTC.

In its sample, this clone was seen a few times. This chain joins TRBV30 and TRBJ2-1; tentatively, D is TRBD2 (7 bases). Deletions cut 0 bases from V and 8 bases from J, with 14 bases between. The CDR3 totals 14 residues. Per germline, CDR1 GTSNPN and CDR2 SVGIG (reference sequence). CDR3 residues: CAWSVWGGAHEQFF. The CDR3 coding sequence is TGTGCCTGGAGTGTATGGGGGGGGGCCCATGAGCAGTTCTTC.

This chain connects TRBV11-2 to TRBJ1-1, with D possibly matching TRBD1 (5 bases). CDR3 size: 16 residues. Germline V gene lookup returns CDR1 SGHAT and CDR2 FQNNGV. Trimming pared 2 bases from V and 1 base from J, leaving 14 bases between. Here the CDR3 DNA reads TGTGCCAGCAGCTTAATGTCAGGGAACGGGAACACTGAAGCTTTCTTT. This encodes CASSLMSGNGNTEAFF. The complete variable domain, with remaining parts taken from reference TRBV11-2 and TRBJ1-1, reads EAGVAQSPRYKIIEKRQSVAFWCNPISGHATLYWYQQILGQGPKLLIQFQNNGVVDDSQLPKDRFSAERLKGVDSTLKIQPAKLEDSAVYLCASSLMSGNGNTEAFFGQGTRLTVV.

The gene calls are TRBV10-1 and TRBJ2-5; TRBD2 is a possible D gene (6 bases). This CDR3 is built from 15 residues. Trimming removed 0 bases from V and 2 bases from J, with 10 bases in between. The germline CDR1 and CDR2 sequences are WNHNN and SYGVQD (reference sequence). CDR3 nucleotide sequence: TGCGCCAGCAGTGAGTCAGGAGGGACGCAAGAGACCCAGTACTTC. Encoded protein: CASSESGGTQETQYF.

CDR3 amino acids: CASGRPIPGQEASSTDTQYF. CDR3 nucleotide sequence: TGTGCTAGTGGTCGACCGATTCCGGGACAGGAAGCATCTAGCACAGATACGCAGTATTTT. V gene TRBV12-5 combines with J gene TRBJ2-3; 8 nucleotides line up with TRBD1. Trimming took 5 bases from V and 0 from J; bases not matched to a gene: 19. From germline, CDR1 is LGHNT and CDR2 FRNRAP. CDR3 length equals 20 residues. The full variable domain, completed using reference TRBV12-5 and TRBJ2-3, is DARVTQTPRHKVTEMGQEVTMRCQPILGHNTVFWYRQTMMQGLELLAYFRNRAPLDDSGMPKDRFSAEMPDATLATLKIQPSEPRDSAVYFCASGRPIPGQEASSTDTQYFGPGTRLTVL.

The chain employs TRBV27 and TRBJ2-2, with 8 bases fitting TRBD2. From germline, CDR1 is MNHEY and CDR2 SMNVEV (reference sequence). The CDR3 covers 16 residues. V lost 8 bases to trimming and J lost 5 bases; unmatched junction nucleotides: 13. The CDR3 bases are TGTGCCAGCGCTAGTTGGAGCGGGAGAGAAACCGGGGAGCTGTTTTTT. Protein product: CASASWSGRETGELFF.

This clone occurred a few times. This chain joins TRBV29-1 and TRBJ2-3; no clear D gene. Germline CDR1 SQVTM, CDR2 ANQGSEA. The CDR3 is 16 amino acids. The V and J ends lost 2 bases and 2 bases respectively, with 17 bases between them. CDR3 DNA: TGCAGCGTTGAAAAATTCCGCCTAGATTTCACAGATACGCAGTATTTT. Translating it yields CSVEKFRLDFTDTQYF.

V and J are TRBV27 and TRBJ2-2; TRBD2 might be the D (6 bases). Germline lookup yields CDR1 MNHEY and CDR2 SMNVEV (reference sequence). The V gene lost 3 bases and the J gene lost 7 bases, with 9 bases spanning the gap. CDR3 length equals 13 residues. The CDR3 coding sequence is TGTGCCAGCAGTTTCTCCGGGGGCGGGGAGCTGTTTTTT. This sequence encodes CASSFSGGGELFF.

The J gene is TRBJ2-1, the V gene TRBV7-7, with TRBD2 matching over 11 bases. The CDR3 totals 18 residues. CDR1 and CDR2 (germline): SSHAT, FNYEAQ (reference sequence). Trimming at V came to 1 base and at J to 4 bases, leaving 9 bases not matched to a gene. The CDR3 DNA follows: TGTGCCAGCAGCTTAGAGGCTAGCGGGAGGTCCAGGTACAATGAGCAGTTCTTC. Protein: CASSLEASGRSRYNEQFF.

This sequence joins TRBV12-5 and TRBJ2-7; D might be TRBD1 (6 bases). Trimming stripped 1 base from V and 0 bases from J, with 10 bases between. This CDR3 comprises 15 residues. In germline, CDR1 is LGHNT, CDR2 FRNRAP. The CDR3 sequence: CASGLGTVPSYEQYF. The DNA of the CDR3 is TGTGCTAGTGGTTTGGGGACAGTGCCCTCCTACGAGCAGTACTTC.